This T cell receptor beta chain was documented in a study of shared clonotypes between healthy human individuals. CDR3 size: 18 residues. V was pared by 2 bases and J by 0 bases, with 19 bases between. Germline V gene data show CDR1 as MGHRA and CDR2 as YSYEKL. This table comes from immunoSEQ multiplex PCR, and its TCRdb copy is limited to in-frame clones, with some not included. The repertoire holds millions of clones, with approximately 92% as singletons. The TCR was taken from a man in his late teens or twenties in good health. This chain links TRBV4-1 with TRBJ1-1; D is possibly TRBD1 (6 bases). The specimen sequenced was naive CD4+ T cells sorted from blood. Subset given: CD45RA+ positively selected. CDR3 sequence reads: CASSQFLTGPLMNTEAFF. The CDR3 bases are TGCGCCAGCAGCCAATTTTTGACAGGCCCTCTCATGAACACTGAAGCTTTCTTT.